What follows is one TCR beta chain and its context. The antigen remains unidentified. The CDR3 extends over 16 amino acids. Trimming took 6 bases from V and 0 from J; bases not matched to a gene: 11. CDR1 SQVTM and CDR2 ANQGSEA come from the germline V gene. The sample belongs to a study of blood T cells in healthy people across ages. Looking at the study overall: The template switching approach captured approximately one barcoded beta molecule for every two T cells.

Sample-barcoded 5' priming and a J-beta primer mix drove a second PCR of about 6 to 12 cycles. Researchers report that a template-switch adaptor with 12 random nucleotides tagged each cDNA molecule. Sequencing of every sample gave 2.5 million or more CDR3-containing paired-end reads. From the 5' RACE reads, TCRdb called clonotypes with MiXCR, one entry per CDR3 protein. The data show fewer than 1,000,000 distinct CDR3 sequences, with about half seen just once and 15% to 20% held by the top ten. Study observations and caveats: Per million T cells, TCR beta diversity dropped about linearly as age rose.

The clonotype was recovered from a man aged 80 or over in good health. The J gene is TRBJ2-1, the V gene TRBV29-1, with 7 bases aligning to TRBD2. Sequenced input: blood. CDR3 sequence (DNA): TGCAGCGTGACTCGGCCGGGAGGACTCTCCTACAATGAGCAGTTCTTC. Translation gives CSVTRPGGLSYNEQFF.